Each of the 20 T cell receptor beta chains below was sequenced from the same sample in a study of blood T cell repertoires in COVID-19. Sequenced by immunoSEQ multiplex PCR; TCRdb stores in-frame clones only, minus some. The sample lists hundreds of thousands of clones, roughly 85% occurring once. The sequencing input was peripheral blood. All receptors come from a woman aged 45-65 years who had recovered from COVID-19.

Relative to its sample, this clone is medium-sized. The V gene is TRBV7-8, the J gene TRBJ2-7, with D possibly TRBD1 on 6 matching bases. Trimming pared 4 bases from V and 6 bases from J, leaving 16 bases between. The CDR3 consists of 14 residues. Per the germline V gene, CDR1 is SGHVS and CDR2 is FQNEAQ. The chain's CDR3 is CASSSTQGAVEQYF. The CDR3 DNA is TGTGCCAGCAGCTCAACACAGGGCGCGGTCGAGCAGTACTTC.

The chain has TRBV7-2 and TRBJ2-7; a possible D gene is TRBD2 (6 bases). This CDR3 is 13 amino acids long. V was pared by 0 bases and J by 6 bases, with 9 bases between. Germline CDR1 reads SGHTA; CDR2 reads FQGNSA. The CDR3 reads CASSLAREGEQYF. CDR3 DNA sequence: TGTGCCAGCAGCTTAGCGCGGGAAGGCGAGCAGTACTTC.

This chain uses TRBV6-5 with TRBJ2-4; TRBD1 matches at 7 bases. Germline loops: CDR1 MNHEY, CDR2 SVGAGI. V gave up 4 bases and J gave up 11 bases; unmatched junction bases: 8. The CDR3 runs to 13 residues. CDR3 sequence reads: CASSSDRANLQYF. In DNA form, the CDR3 reads TGTGCCAGCAGTTCCGACAGGGCTAACCTTCAGTACTTC.

V usage is TRBV6-5 and J usage is TRBJ2-3; perhaps TRBD2 as D (7 bases). This CDR3 region has 16 residues. With 2 bases removed from V and 5 bases from J, the gap between germline ends came to 17 bases. Germline V gene sequence: CDR1 MNHEY, CDR2 SVGAGI. The CDR3 region has the DNA TGTGCCAGCAGTTACGAGGGGGGAGGGCTAGGAGATACGCAGTATTTT. Its protein is CASSYEGGGLGDTQYF.

The chain links TRBV4-3 to TRBJ2-7, with TRBD1 matching 8 bases. The V gene's germline CDR1 is LGHNA and CDR2 YSLEER. This CDR3 is built from 15 residues. Trimming removed 1 base from V and 4 bases from J; junction bases left unmatched: 6. CDR3 amino acids: CASSQGSQGAYEQYF. The CDR3 region has the DNA TGCGCCAGCAGCCAAGGATCCCAGGGGGCTTACGAGCAGTACTTC.

The sample holds one count of this clone. The rearrangement uses TRBV2 and TRBJ2-7, with TRBD1 as a possible D gene (5 bases). The germline V and J ends were trimmed by 2 bases and 3 bases, with 17 bases remaining between them. The CDR3 spans 16 residues. The germline V gene encodes CDR1 SNHLY and CDR2 FYNNEI. In DNA form, the CDR3 reads TGTGCCAGCAGTGAATTAGCAGGACACAGCTACTACGAGCAGTACTTC. Its translation is CASSELAGHSYYEQYF.

This clone was recorded only once. The CDR3 loop is CASSLGETGFSNEQFF. In DNA form, the CDR3 reads TGTGCCAGCAGCTTAGGAGAGACAGGGTTCTCCAATGAGCAGTTCTTC. The chain couples TRBV7-8 to TRBJ2-1; 7 positions agree with TRBD1. The junction had 9 bases not matched to a gene; V was cut back by 1 base and J by 6 bases. CDR3 size: 16 residues. Germline V gene lookup returns CDR1 SGHVS and CDR2 FQNEAQ.

This chain joins TRBV27 and TRBJ1-5; D is unclear. The CDR3 consists of 15 residues. Trimming cost V 5 bases and J 5 bases, with 16 bases left between them. Germline assignment: CDR1 MNHEY and CDR2 SMNVEV (reference sequence). The CDR3 spells CASSPEARLDQPQHF. CDR3 nucleotide sequence: TGTGCCAGCAGTCCCGAGGCCCGCCTCGATCAGCCCCAGCATTTT.

CDR3 sequence (DNA): TGTGCCAGCTCACCACCTTTCCGACAGGGGGGCGACGAGCAGTACTTC. As protein: CASSPPFRQGGDEQYF. V and J are TRBV18 and TRBJ2-7; 9 bases are a match to TRBD1. Germline loops: CDR1 KGHSH, CDR2 LQKENI. The trim removed 0 bases at V and 5 bases at J, leaving 8 bases unmatched. There are 16 residues in the CDR3.

The chain is built from TRBV14 and TRBJ1-2; maybe TRBD1 (5 bases). V lost 4 bases and J lost 8, with 14 bases in between. CDR3 length equals 13 residues. Germline V lookup: CDR1 SGHDN, CDR2 FVKESK. CDR3 bases: TGTGCCAGCAGCCCCGCAGGGTCGGAAGGCTACACCTTC. It specifies CASSPAGSEGYTF.

The chain employs TRBV10-2 and TRBJ2-3, with TRBD1 as a possible D gene (6 bases). CDR3 size: 14 residues. Trimming removed 1 base at V and 1 base at J, with 6 bases between. Germline V lookup: CDR1 WSHSY, CDR2 SAAADI. The CDR3 loop reads CASSEYRGTDTQYF. For the CDR3, the DNA is TGCGCCAGCAGTGAGTACAGGGGCACAGATACGCAGTATTTT.

The rearrangement joins TRBV5-1 to TRBJ2-1; TRBD2 matches at 9 bases. J lost 7 bases, V lost 0 bases, and 8 bases had no gene match. Germline V gene lookup returns CDR1 SGHRS and CDR2 YFSETQ. The CDR3 has 16 residues. In DNA, the CDR3 is TGCGCCAGCAGCTTGGATCGCGGGGGGGCTGTGAATGAGCAGTTCTTC. Translation gives CASSLDRGGAVNEQFF.

The rearrangement links TRBV7-9 to TRBJ1-2, with TRBD1 matching 7 bases. The CDR3 covers 14 residues. V was pared by 4 bases and J by 4 bases, with 6 bases of the junction left unmatched. From germline, CDR1 is SEHNR and CDR2 FQNEAQ (reference sequence). The CDR3 spells CASSSTGVIYGYTF. The CDR3 nucleotides read TGTGCCAGCAGCTCAACAGGGGTAATCTATGGCTACACCTTC. Using reference TRBV7-9 and TRBJ1-2 for the parts outside the CDR3, the full variable domain is DTGVSQNPRHKITKRGQNVTFRCDPISEHNRLYWYRQTLGQGPEFLTYFQNEAQLEKSRLLSDRFSAERPKGSFSTLEIQRTEQGDSAMYLCASSSTGVIYGYTFGSGTRLTVV.

The chain links TRBV5-6 to TRBJ2-1; 8 nucleotides agree with TRBD1. This CDR3 is built from 15 residues. The germline gives CDR1 SGHDT, CDR2 YYEEEE. V lost 5 bases, J lost 4 bases, and 8 bases stayed unmatched. This CDR3 reads CASSQDRVEYNEQFF. The CDR3 DNA is TGTGCCAGCAGTCAGGACAGGGTCGAGTACAATGAGCAGTTCTTC.

For this clone: Other DNA sequences from this sample encode an identical CDR3 as well. The chain has TRBV3-1 (or the pseudogene TRBV3-2) and TRBJ2-1; no clear D. V lost 2 bases, J lost 7 bases, and 9 bases lay in between. CDR3 length equals 13 residues. The germline CDR1 and CDR2 sequences are LGHDT and YNNKEL (reference sequence). The CDR3 coding sequence is TGTGCCAGCAGCCAAAAATCTAATAATGAGCAGTTCTTC. It codes for CASSQKSNNEQFF.

The J gene is TRBJ1-5, the V gene TRBV7-9; D is unclear. V lost 4 bases and J lost 1, with 5 bases in between. This CDR3 region has 13 residues. Germline-derived CDR1 and CDR2 are SEHNR and FQNEAQ (reference sequence). CDR3 amino acids: CASSSQSNQPQHF. The CDR3 DNA reads as TGTGCCAGCAGCTCCCAAAGCAATCAGCCCCAGCATTTT.

This clone was seen a handful of times. The V call is TRBV6-5, the J call TRBJ2-5; unclear D gene. Germline lookup yields CDR1 MNHEY and CDR2 SVGAGI. This CDR3 is built from 11 residues. The V gene lost 6 bases and the J gene lost 5 bases, with 7 bases spanning the gap. CDR3 sequence reads: CASRSLETQYF. The DNA of the CDR3 is TGTGCCAGCAGATCTCTGGAGACCCAGTACTTC.

The J gene is TRBJ2-5, the V gene TRBV5-4; the match to TRBD2 covers 7 bases. The CDR3 runs to 16 residues. Per germline, CDR1 SGHNT and CDR2 YYREEE (reference sequence). Unmatched junction bases numbered 9, after V lost 0 bases and J lost 4 bases. The DNA for the CDR3 is TGTGCCAGCAGCTTGGCTGGGAGCGGGGTGGGAGAGACCCAGTACTTC. Its protein is CASSLAGSGVGETQYF.

The chain couples TRBV15 to TRBJ1-6, with 7 bases lining up with TRBD1. Looked up from germline, CDR1 is LNHNV and CDR2 is YYDKDF (reference sequence). J was trimmed by 4 bases and V by 5 bases; bases with no gene match: 11. This CDR3 is built from 17 residues. CDR3 protein: CATSGLPGQRYNSPLHF. The CDR3 DNA is TGTGCCACCAGCGGATTACCGGGACAGAGATATAATTCACCCCTCCACTTT.

The chain carries TRBV19 and TRBJ2-3, with 10 bases identical to TRBD2. V shed 4 bases and J 4 bases; nucleotides not matched to a gene: 8. Germline CDR1 is LNHDA and CDR2 is SQIVND (reference sequence). The CDR3 length is 16 residues. CDR3 residues: CASSRGLAGESDTQYF. CDR3 nucleotide sequence: TGTGCCAGTAGTAGAGGGCTAGCGGGGGAATCAGATACGCAGTATTTT.